What follows are 14 T cell receptor beta chains derived from one specimen sequenced in a study of siplizumab effects on memory and regulatory T cells. Clones were read by immunoSEQ multiplex PCR, and TCRdb kept only the in-frame ones, dropping some. There are 75,000 to 100,000 clones in the sample; roughly 94% occur only once, and roughly 1.3% lies in the top ten. Material: non-Treg CD4+ T cells sorted from blood. Receptors originate from a human donor in good health.

The CDR3 spells CASAGGGTDEQFF. The CDR3 DNA reads TGTGCCAGCGCAGGGGGAGGGACTGATGAGCAGTTCTTC. V and J are TRBV4-2 and TRBJ2-1; D possibly uses TRBD1 or TRBD2 (7 bases each). CDR1 is LGHNA and CDR2 is YNFKEQ in the germline V gene. This CDR3 comprises 13 residues. V was cut by 8 bases and J by 8 bases, with 16 bases left in between.

V is TRBV28 and J is TRBJ1-5, with 8 nucleotides matching TRBD1. V was clipped by 5 bases and J by 0 bases; unmatched bases: 12. The CDR3 has 18 residues. Looked up from germline, CDR1 is MDHEN and CDR2 is SYDVKM. The CDR3 nucleotides read TGTGCCAGCAGTCTCTGGGCGACAGGGGTCGGTAGCAATCAGCCCCAGCATTTT. Its translation: CASSLWATGVGSNQPQHF.

J is TRBJ2-4 and V is TRBV5-1; no clear D. The CDR3 runs to 13 residues. CDR1 is SGHRS, CDR2 YFSETQ, per germline. Trimming took off 5 bases at V and 6 bases at J, with 12 bases between the two ends. The CDR3 is CASSLSGPNIQYF. CDR3 DNA sequence: TGCGCCAGCAGTTTGTCGGGTCCAAACATTCAGTACTTC.

DNA of the CDR3: TGTGCCATCAGCCCCGGGACATTAGTCTACGAGCAGTACTTC. It is translated as CAISPGTLVYEQYF. The V gene is TRBV10-3, the J gene TRBJ2-7; D might be TRBD1 (6 bases). V was shortened by 6 bases and J by 3 bases, with 15 bases between the two germline ends. This CDR3 has 14 amino acids. CDR1 ENHRY and CDR2 SYGVKD come from the germline V gene.

CDR3 DNA sequence: TGTGCCAGCAGCGTAAGGACGGCTAGGGGTGGAGATACGCAGTATTTT. Protein sequence: CASSVRTARGGDTQYF. The rearrangement uses TRBV9 and TRBJ2-3, with a possible D match to TRBD1 (5 bases). Trimming pared 1 base from V and 5 bases from J, leaving 17 bases between. This CDR3 has 16 amino acids. CDR1 and CDR2 from the germline V gene are SGDLS and YYNGEE.

This chain links TRBV6-6 with TRBJ1-5; TRBD1 is a possible D gene (5 bases). V was pared by 4 bases and J by 0 bases, with 13 bases between. In germline, CDR1 is MNHNY, CDR2 SVGAGI (reference sequence). This CDR3 contains 16 residues. CDR3 coding DNA: TGTGCCAGCAGTTCCCCGACAGAGTATAGCAATCAGCCCCAGCATTTT. Residues: CASSSPTEYSNQPQHF.

A few counts support this clone. The V and J genes are TRBV14 and TRBJ2-3; 9 nucleotides align to TRBD2. Germline lookup yields CDR1 SGHDN and CDR2 FVKESK. J gave up 5 bases and V 1 base, and 10 bases lay outside the gene matches. CDR3 length: 17 residues. For the CDR3, the DNA is TGTGCCAGCAGCCAAGTCCCAGCGGGGGGAGGTAGAGATACGCAGTATTTT. Its translation is CASSQVPAGGGRDTQYF. The full variable domain, completed using reference TRBV14 and TRBJ2-3, is EAGVTQFPSHSVIEKGQTVTLRCDPISGHDNLYWYRRVMGKEIKFLLHFVKESKQDESGMPNNRFLAERTGGTYSTLKVQPAELEDSGVYFCASSQVPAGGGRDTQYFGPGTRLTVL.

The chain links TRBV21-1 to TRBJ2-7; TRBD2 reflects the table's D call only, with no check against the DNA. TRBV21-1 is described as a pseudogene. There are 18 residues in the CDR3. CDR3 sequence (DNA): TGTGCCAGCAGCAAAAGGCCCAGAACTAGCGGGAGGTTTTACGAGCAGTACTTC. It codes for CASSKRPRTSGRFYEQYF.

The chain joins TRBV6-5 to TRBJ1-2; the D is unclear. CDR1 is MNHEY, CDR2 SVGAGI, per germline. Between the trimmed V and J ends, which lost 2 bases and 4 bases, there was a span of 14 bases. This CDR3 comprises 15 residues. CDR3 sequence (DNA): TGTGCCAGCAGTTACGGAGGTCCAATTGGCTATGGCTACACCTTC. Translating it yields CASSYGGPIGYGYTF.

The V gene is TRBV29-1, the J gene TRBJ1-2; possibly TRBD1 for D (6 bases). V was trimmed by 4 bases and J by 5 bases, leaving 14 bases between them. The CDR3 consists of 13 residues. Per germline, CDR1 SQVTM and CDR2 ANQGSEA. For the CDR3, the DNA is TGCAGCGTTGGGGATCGGGGGGCGTATGGCTACACCTTC. Its translation: CSVGDRGAYGYTF. Full variable domain (outside the CDR3, taken from reference TRBV29-1 and TRBJ1-2): SAVISQKPSRDICQRGTSLTIQCQVDSQVTMMFWYRQQPGQSLTLIATANQGSEATYESGFVIDKFPISRPNLTFSTLTVSNMSPEDSSIYLCSVGDRGAYGYTFGSGTRLTVV.

V usage is TRBV4-1 and J usage is TRBJ2-1; 8 bases align to TRBD2. The CDR3 runs to 16 residues. Germline V lookup: CDR1 MGHRA, CDR2 YSYEKL. With 1 base clipped from V and 5 bases from J, the junction kept 7 bases outside the gene matches. This CDR3 is CASSQARLANNNEQFF. CDR3 nucleotides: TGCGCCAGCAGCCAAGCGCGACTAGCGAATAACAATGAGCAGTTCTTC.

The chain couples TRBV28 to TRBJ2-1, with 7 nucleotides matching TRBD1. From germline, CDR1 is MDHEN and CDR2 SYDVKM. This CDR3 is built from 13 residues. V shed 9 bases, J shed 4 bases, and the junction held 6 bases outside the gene matches. The CDR3 nucleotides read TGTGCCAGTGCCGGGACAGCATACAATGAGCAGTTCTTC. It encodes CASAGTAYNEQFF.

This clone appeared a single time. The chain combines TRBV6-1 with TRBJ2-1; possibly TRBD2 for D (6 bases). Per the germline V gene, CDR1 is MNHNS and CDR2 is SASEGT. CDR3 length equals 13 residues. V was pared by 6 bases and J by 3 bases, with 9 bases between. The CDR3 protein is CASSPGGYNEQFF. The CDR3 DNA reads as TGTGCCAGCAGCCCCGGGGGCTACAATGAGCAGTTCTTC.

This rearrangement joins TRBV28 to TRBJ1-2; D gene uncertain. The CDR3 spans 12 residues. Per the germline V gene, CDR1 is MDHEN and CDR2 is SYDVKM. The V end was cut by 3 bases, the J end by 5 bases, with 7 bases between. For the CDR3, the DNA is TGTGCCAGCAGTTTCCGGCAGTATGGCTACACCTTC. Protein sequence: CASSFRQYGYTF.